Listed below are T cell receptor beta chains from one sample, sequenced in a study of T cell clonotyping in hematopoietic cell transplantation. The data were produced by immunoSEQ multiplex PCR, yet TCRdb's version contains in-frame clones alone and is incomplete. This sample has roughly 37,000 clones; about 90% occur once, and the top ten carry approximately 2%. Sequenced sample: peripheral blood mononuclear cells. These receptor sequences come from a woman in her 40s in good health. Some clones in this sample may be carry-over from other donors' samples. Each CDR3 is given with its conserved first and last residue. D genes are given only for firm matches. Clone size is shown for a subset of rows, as once, few, many or a class of expanded clone.

j_call | v_call | d_call | clone_size | cdr3_nt | cdr3_aa
TRBJ1-4 | TRBV28 | NA | NA | TGTGCCAGCAGTTCGGGAGGACGGCAAAAACTGTTTTTT | CASSSGGRQKLFF
TRBJ2-2 | TRBV2 | NA | NA | TGTGCCAGCACCTCCGGACGAAACACCGGGGAGCTGTTTTTT | CASTSGRNTGELFF
TRBJ1-5 | TRBV5-1 | TRBD1 | NA | TGCGCCAGCAGCGCAAGTACAGGGGGCGAGAATCAGCCCCAGCATTTT | CASSASTGGENQPQHF
TRBJ1-5 | TRBV2 | NA | NA | TGTGCCAGCACCGAAGAGCGGCGGCGAAATCAGCCCCAGCATTTT | CASTEERRRNQPQHF
TRBJ1-4 | TRBV5-1 | NA | NA | TGCGCCAGCAGCTTCGACAGGCCTAGGAGGGAAAAACTGTTTTTT | CASSFDRPRREKLFF
TRBJ2-1 | TRBV7-8 | NA | NA | TGTGCCAGCAGCCGAGGGGGCGGGGGTCACAATGAGCAGTTCTTC | CASSRGGGGHNEQFF
TRBJ1-2 | TRBV28 | NA | once | TGTGCCAGTACCGGGGGGGGTAACTATGGCTACACCTTC | CASTGGGNYGYTF
TRBJ2-3 | TRBV9 | TRBD2 | once | TGTGCCAGCAGCCTCAACGGGAGGTGGACAGATACGCAGTATTTT | CASSLNGRWTDTQYF
TRBJ2-2 | TRBV7-2 | NA | NA | TGTGCCAGCAGCCCCCGGACGAACACCGGGGAGCTGTTTTTT | CASSPRTNTGELFF
TRBJ2-2 | TRBV28 | NA | NA | TGTGCCAGCAGGGTGGCAGGGGTCACCGGGGAGCTGTTTTTT | CASRVAGVTGELFF
TRBJ2-1 | TRBV2 | NA | NA | TGTGCCAGCAGGGCCTTCAGGGCTGAGCAGTTCTTC | CASRAFRAEQFF
TRBJ1-1 | TRBV11-3 | TRBD1 | NA | TGTGCCAGCAGCCCGAGGACAGGGCCGAACACTGAAGCTTTCTTT | CASSPRTGPNTEAFF
TRBJ2-1 | TRBV6-1 | NA | NA | TGTGCCAGCAGTGGAATGAGAACGCGAGGTAACGATGAGCAGTTCTTC | CASSGMRTRGNDEQFF
TRBJ2-7 | TRBV10-3 | TRBD1 | NA | TGTGCCATCCGACAGGGGAGCTACGAGCAGTACTTC | CAIRQGSYEQYF
TRBJ2-7 | TRBV29-1 | NA | once | TGCAGCGTCCTCACTTCTCAGAGGTACGAGCAGTACTTC | CSVLTSQRYEQYF
TRBJ1-2 | TRBV9 | NA | few | TGTGCCAGCTGGCACTATGGCTACACCTTC | CASWHYGYTF
TRBJ1-2 | TRBV14 | NA | NA | TGTGCCAGCAGCCAAGAGAGTCAGATTCTTGGCTACACCTTC | CASSQESQILGYTF
TRBJ1-4 | TRBV28 | NA | NA | TGTGCCAGCAGATCAGAGGAAAAACTGTTTTTT | CASRSEEKLFF
TRBJ2-7 | TRBV5-1 | NA | NA | TGCGCCAGCAGTCCACCGGGACTTGGTTCCTACGAGCAGTACTTC | CASSPPGLGSYEQYF
TRBJ2-5 | TRBV19 | NA | once | TGTGCCAGTAGTGCCACCCAGTCAGGAGGAGAGACCCAGTACTTC | CASSATQSGGETQYF
TRBJ1-2 | TRBV5-1 | NA | NA | TGCGCCAGCAGCTTGGAACAGAAGTATGGCTACACCTTC | CASSLEQKYGYTF
TRBJ1-1 | TRBV7-9 | NA | NA | TGTGCCAGCAGCTTACCAAAAACAACCACTGAAGCTTTCTTT | CASSLPKTTTEAFF
TRBJ2-3 | TRBV28 | NA | NA | TGTGCCAGCACCGGGATGGGCGGGAATGAAGATACGCAGTATTTT | CASTGMGGNEDTQYF
TRBJ2-1 | TRBV5-1 | TRBD2 | NA | TGCGCCAGCCGCGTCGCCCTAGCGGACAATGAGCAGTTCTTC | CASRVALADNEQFF
TRBJ1-2 | TRBV10-3 | NA | once | TGTGCCATCAGTGAAGGTCGGGGGAGGATGGGCGATGGCTACACCTTC | CAISEGRGRMGDGYTF
TRBJ2-1 | TRBV25-1 | TRBD1 | NA | TGTGCCAGCAGTGAATATTGGGGACAGGCAGACAATGAGCAGTTCTTC | CASSEYWGQADNEQFF
TRBJ1-1 | TRBV7-2 | TRBD1 | NA | TGTGCCAGCAGCTTAGGGACAGGGGTGAACACTGAAGCTTTCTTT | CASSLGTGVNTEAFF
TRBJ2-3 | TRBV30 | NA | once | TGTGCCTGGAGTCTATCCCGGAGGGACGGGGATACGCAGTATTTT | CAWSLSRRDGDTQYF